This is a list of T cell receptor beta chains from one sample in a study of shared clonotypes between healthy human individuals. Generated by immunoSEQ multiplex PCR, the TCRdb table keeps only in-frame clones and is missing some. The table records about 360,000 clones, 73% of them present only once. The specimen was memory CD4+ T cells sorted from blood. The receptors derive from a man aged 25-45 years in good health. The CDR3 runs from the conserved cysteine through the conserved F or W. D genes are given only for firm matches. The size field is filled for only some rows; it gives once, few, many or a size class.

J gene,CDR3 length,V gene,clone size,D gene,CDR3 protein,CDR3 DNA
TRBJ2-1,12,TRBV12-5,NA,NA,CASGAQGREQFF,TGTGCTAGTGGTGCCCAAGGGCGCGAGCAGTTCTTC
TRBJ2-1,14,TRBV29-1,few,NA,CSVFGPRSGNEQFF,TGCAGCGTTTTCGGACCCCGCTCGGGAAATGAGCAGTTCTTC
TRBJ2-7,11,TRBV2,NA,NA,CASSQTYEQYF,TGTGCCAGCAGTCAGACTTACGAGCAGTACTTC
TRBJ1-1,15,TRBV2,NA,TRBD1,CASSPETGVNTEAFF,TGTGCCAGCAGCCCGGAGACAGGGGTGAACACTGAAGCTTTCTTT
TRBJ2-7,17,TRBV10-1,NA,TRBD2,CASSEGLAGAKFYEQYF,TGCGCCAGCAGTGAGGGACTAGCGGGAGCAAAATTCTACGAGCAGTACTTC
TRBJ2-5,13,TRBV7-3,NA,TRBD1,CASSTGQQETQYF,TGTGCCAGCAGCACGGGACAGCAAGAGACCCAGTACTTC
TRBJ1-1,13,TRBV19,once,NA,CASSISGPTEAFF,TGTGCCAGTAGTATATCGGGACCCACTGAAGCTTTCTTT
TRBJ2-3,14,TRBV27,NA,NA,CASSSLRNTDTQYF,TGTGCCAGCAGTTCCCTCCGGAACACAGATACGCAGTATTTT
TRBJ1-2,14,TRBV5-5,NA,TRBD1,CASSLGTGAYGYTF,TGTGCCAGCAGCCTCGGGACAGGGGCATATGGCTACACCTTC
TRBJ1-5,13,TRBV5-1,NA,NA,CASSLGEDQPQHF,TGCGCCAGCAGCCTAGGAGAGGATCAGCCCCAGCATTTT
TRBJ2-3,12,TRBV6-4,few,NA,CASSDRTDTQYF,TGTGCCAGCAGTGACCGCACAGATACGCAGTATTTT
TRBJ2-3,17,TRBV27,NA,TRBD2,CASSFATSDPPRRTQYF,TGTGCCAGCAGTTTCGCCACTAGCGATCCTCCACGCCGTACGCAGTATTTT
TRBJ1-2,15,TRBV5-4,NA,NA,CASSLFGQSASGYTF,TGTGCCAGCAGCTTGTTCGGACAGTCGGCCTCTGGCTACACCTTC
TRBJ2-1,14,TRBV7-8,few,NA,CASSLSPSTGEQFF,TGTGCCAGCAGCCTAAGCCCCTCGACAGGAGAGCAGTTCTTC
TRBJ2-3,12,TRBV6-5,NA,NA,CASRAGTDTQYF,TGTGCCAGCAGGGCAGGGACAGATACGCAGTATTTT
TRBJ2-7,15,TRBV11-2,NA,NA,CASSRAGGIIDEQYF,TGTGCCAGCAGCCGAGCAGGGGGGATTATCGACGAGCAGTACTTC
TRBJ2-5,14,TRBV25-1,NA,NA,CASSDSRTQETQYF,TGTGCCAGCAGTGATTCTAGGACCCAAGAGACCCAGTACTTC
TRBJ2-3,15,TRBV7-2,NA,NA,CASSLLGGATDTQYF,TGTGCCAGCAGCTTATTGGGTGGGGCCACAGATACGCAGTATTTT
TRBJ2-2,14,TRBV19,NA,NA,CASSILANTGELFF,TGTGCCAGTAGTATACTAGCGAACACCGGGGAGCTGTTTTTT
TRBJ1-1,15,TRBV10-3,NA,TRBD1,CATDTGGGGNTEAFF,TGTGCCACCGACACAGGGGGCGGGGGGAACACTGAAGCTTTCTTT
TRBJ2-3,15,TRBV7-7,once,TRBD2,CASSLGTSGGDTQYF,TGTGCCAGCAGCCTTGGGACTAGCGGGGGAGATACGCAGTATTTT
TRBJ2-3,15,TRBV27,NA,NA,CASSRRDPSTDTQYF,TGTGCCAGCAGTAGGAGAGACCCTAGCACAGATACGCAGTATTTT
TRBJ2-7,12,TRBV29-1,few,TRBD1,CSVEVTGEEQYF,TGCAGCGTTGAAGTAACAGGGGAGGAGCAGTACTTC
TRBJ2-1,16,TRBV11-2,few,TRBD2,CASSLGAGGAYNEQFF,TGTGCCAGCAGCTTAGGGGCGGGAGGGGCCTACAATGAGCAGTTCTTC
TRBJ2-3,16,TRBV28,NA,TRBD2,CASSQGLAVSTDTQYF,TGTGCCAGCAGCCAAGGACTAGCGGTTAGCACAGATACGCAGTATTTT
TRBJ2-6,14,TRBV19,NA,NA,CASSRGSGANVLTF,TGTGCCAGTAGTCGTGGCTCTGGGGCCAACGTCCTGACTTTC
TRBJ2-7,13,TRBV28,NA,NA,CASSSRQKDEQYF,TGTGCCAGCAGTTCCCGACAGAAGGACGAGCAGTACTTC
TRBJ2-2,19,TRBV11-1,NA,NA,CASSLSQFGYLTGGGELFF,TGTGCCAGCAGCTTAAGTCAGTTTGGCTACCTAACGGGTGGCGGGGAGCTGTTTTTT
TRBJ1-5,15,TRBV2,NA,NA,CASSEQAGSNQPQHF,TGTGCCAGCAGTGAACAGGCCGGGAGCAATCAGCCCCAGCATTTT
TRBJ2-7,18,TRBV28,NA,TRBD2,CASSPPWGWTSGNYEQYF,TGTGCCAGCAGCCCCCCCTGGGGTTGGACTAGCGGGAACTACGAGCAGTACTTC
TRBJ1-1,16,TRBV27,NA,TRBD1,CASSQGRGPGGTEAFF,TGTGCCAGCAGTCAGGGCAGGGGGCCAGGTGGCACTGAAGCTTTCTTT
TRBJ2-3,14,TRBV2,NA,NA,CASSDQGGMDTQYF,TGTGCCAGCAGTGACCAGGGGGGAATGGATACGCAGTATTTT
TRBJ2-2,17,TRBV14,few,TRBD2,CASSRFSGSKVTGELFF,TGTGCCAGCAGCCGCTTTAGCGGGAGTAAAGTGACCGGGGAGCTGTTTTTT
TRBJ2-2,15,TRBV7-2,NA,TRBD2,CASSLSSGRSGELFF,TGTGCCAGCAGCTTATCTAGCGGGAGGTCCGGGGAGCTGTTTTTT
TRBJ1-2,14,TRBV28,medium-sized,NA,CASSPNLPNYGYTF,TGTGCCAGCAGCCCTAACTTGCCGAACTATGGCTACACCTTC
TRBJ2-1,15,TRBV7-3,many,TRBD2,CASLPGLAGGNEQFF,TGTGCCAGTCTCCCTGGACTAGCGGGAGGAAATGAGCAGTTCTTC
TRBJ2-5,13,TRBV29-1,NA,NA,CSVGTFSQETQYF,TGCAGCGTTGGTACTTTTTCCCAAGAGACCCAGTACTTC
TRBJ2-7,15,TRBV19,few,NA,CASSITAGRGYEQYF,TGTGCCAGTAGTATAACGGCGGGTCGTGGCTACGAGCAGTACTTC
TRBJ1-5,13,TRBV7-2,NA,TRBD1,CASSYRGHQPQHF,TGTGCCAGCAGCTACAGGGGGCATCAGCCCCAGCATTTT
TRBJ2-7,17,TRBV4-1,many,NA,CASSQFLGVVSSYEQYF,TGCGCCAGCAGCCAATTCTTAGGAGTCGTGAGCTCCTACGAGCAGTACTTC
TRBJ1-4,13,TRBV27,NA,NA,CASSWTVFEKLFF,TGTGCCAGCAGTTGGACAGTCTTCGAAAAACTGTTTTTT
TRBJ1-2,13,TRBV6-5,NA,NA,CASSQRDNYGYTF,TGTGCCAGCAGCCAACGGGACAACTATGGCTACACCTTC
TRBJ2-5,18,TRBV11-2,NA,TRBD2,CASSSRLAGGPLQETQYF,TGTGCCAGCAGCTCCCGACTAGCGGGAGGGCCATTGCAAGAGACCCAGTACTTC
TRBJ2-1,14,TRBV7-8,NA,TRBD1,CASSLGTSGGEQFF,TGTGCCAGCAGCTTAGGTACCTCAGGGGGTGAGCAGTTCTTC
TRBJ2-1,18,TRBV27,NA,TRBD1,CASSLSTRGFRAYNEQFF,TGTGCCAGCAGTTTATCTACCAGGGGGTTTAGGGCCTACAATGAGCAGTTCTTC
TRBJ1-5,14,TRBV19,NA,TRBD1,CASSRTGGAEPQHF,TGTGCCAGTAGTCGGACAGGGGGCGCGGAGCCCCAGCATTTT
TRBJ2-1,15,TRBV28,NA,TRBD2,CASSPVAGGGNEQFF,TGTGCCAGCAGTCCGGTAGCGGGAGGGGGAAATGAGCAGTTCTTC
TRBJ2-5,14,TRBV5-4,NA,TRBD2,CASRREGIQETQYF,TGTGCCAGCAGGCGGGAGGGCATCCAAGAGACCCAGTACTTC
TRBJ1-3,14,TRBV7-9,NA,NA,CASRRTAAGNTIYF,TGTGCCAGCAGGAGGACAGCCGCAGGAAACACCATATATTTT
TRBJ1-5,16,TRBV28,NA,TRBD1,CASSLIDRVVDQPQHF,TGTGCCAGCAGTTTAATAGACAGGGTGGTAGATCAGCCCCAGCATTTT
TRBJ2-1,15,TRBV29-1,NA,NA,CSVRGEGSSYNEQFF,TGCAGCGTCCGAGGAGAGGGGAGCTCCTACAATGAGCAGTTCTTC
TRBJ2-5,12,TRBV15,many,NA,CATSRVEETQYF,TGTGCCACCAGCCGAGTAGAAGAGACCCAGTACTTC
TRBJ2-3,15,TRBV30,many,NA,CAWTASGAPWDPQYF,TGTGCCTGGACTGCTAGTGGGGCCCCATGGGATCCGCAGTATTTT